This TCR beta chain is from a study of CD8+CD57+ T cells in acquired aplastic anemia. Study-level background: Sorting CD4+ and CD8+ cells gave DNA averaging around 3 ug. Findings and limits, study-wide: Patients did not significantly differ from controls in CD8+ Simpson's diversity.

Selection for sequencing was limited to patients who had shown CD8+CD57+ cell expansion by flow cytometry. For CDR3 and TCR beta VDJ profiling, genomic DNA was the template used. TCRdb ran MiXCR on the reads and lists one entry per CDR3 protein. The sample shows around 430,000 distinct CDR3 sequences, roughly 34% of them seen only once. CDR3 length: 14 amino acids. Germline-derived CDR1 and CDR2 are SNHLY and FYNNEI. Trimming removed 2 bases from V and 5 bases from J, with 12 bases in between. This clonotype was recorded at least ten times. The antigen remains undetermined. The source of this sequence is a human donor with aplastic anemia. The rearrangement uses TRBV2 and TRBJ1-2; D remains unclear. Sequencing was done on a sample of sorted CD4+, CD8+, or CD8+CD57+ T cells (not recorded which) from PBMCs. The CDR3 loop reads CASSEQATDYGYTF. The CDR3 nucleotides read TGTGCCAGCAGTGAACAGGCGACGGATTATGGCTACACCTTC.